This is a list of T cell receptor beta chains from one sample in a study of blood T cell repertoires in COVID-19. Assay: immunoSEQ multiplex PCR; the TCRdb copy retains only in-frame clones and omits some. The data show a few hundred thousand clones, 80% to 90% seen once. Sequences were obtained from PBMCs or T cells enriched from blood (not recorded which). These receptors all come from a woman in her sixties who had recovered from COVID-19. Each CDR3 is given with its conserved first and last residue. The D gene is left open where the match is weak. Expanded clones are given a class, and other clones once, few, many or no size at all.

d_call: TRBD1; v_call: TRBV10-3; clone_size: NA; j_call: TRBJ2-6; cdr3_aa: CATVDRVLSGANVLTF; cdr3_nt: TGTGCCACCGTGGACAGGGTGCTCTCTGGGGCCAACGTCCTGACTTTC
d_call: NA; v_call: TRBV29-1; clone_size: NA; j_call: TRBJ1-2; cdr3_aa: CSVVQGNYGYTF; cdr3_nt: TGCAGCGTCGTACAGGGAAACTATGGCTACACCTTC
d_call: NA; v_call: TRBV5-1; clone_size: NA; j_call: TRBJ2-2; cdr3_aa: CASRTGTPNTGELFF; cdr3_nt: TGCGCCAGCAGGACCGGGACTCCAAACACCGGGGAGCTGTTTTTT
d_call: NA; v_call: TRBV6-5; clone_size: NA; j_call: TRBJ2-2; cdr3_aa: CASSKGTGELFF; cdr3_nt: TGTGCCAGCAGTAAGGGGACCGGGGAGCTGTTTTTT
d_call: NA; v_call: TRBV18; clone_size: NA; j_call: TRBJ1-2; cdr3_aa: CASSPRLSNYGYTF; cdr3_nt: TGTGCCAGCTCACCACGACTAAGTAACTATGGCTACACCTTC
d_call: TRBD1; v_call: TRBV19; clone_size: NA; j_call: TRBJ1-1; cdr3_aa: CASSRQGGNTEAFF; cdr3_nt: TGTGCCAGTAGCCGACAGGGTGGGAACACTGAAGCTTTCTTT
d_call: TRBD2; v_call: TRBV7-2; clone_size: NA; j_call: TRBJ2-3; cdr3_aa: CASSFAGGTDTQYF; cdr3_nt: TGTGCCAGCAGCTTTGCGGGGGGCACAGATACGCAGTATTTT
d_call: NA; v_call: TRBV5-1; clone_size: NA; j_call: TRBJ2-1; cdr3_aa: CASQRLSSYNEQFF; cdr3_nt: TGCGCCAGTCAGAGACTGAGCTCCTACAATGAGCAGTTCTTC
d_call: NA; v_call: TRBV3-1/TRBV3-2; clone_size: NA; j_call: TRBJ2-7; cdr3_aa: CASSPGQLTYEQYF; cdr3_nt: TGTGCCAGCAGCCCCGGACAGCTAACCTACGAGCAGTACTTC
d_call: NA; v_call: TRBV12-2; clone_size: NA; j_call: TRBJ1-1; cdr3_aa: CASRPSREGGGTEAFF; cdr3_nt: TGTGCAAGTCGCCCCTCGAGGGAGGGGGGGGGCACTGAAGCTTTCTTT
d_call: TRBD1; v_call: TRBV28; clone_size: NA; j_call: TRBJ1-5; cdr3_aa: CASSRGQGKNQPQHF; cdr3_nt: TGTGCCAGCAGCCGGGGACAGGGAAAAAATCAGCCCCAGCATTTT
d_call: NA; v_call: TRBV2; clone_size: NA; j_call: TRBJ1-6; cdr3_aa: CASSRGNSPLHF; cdr3_nt: TGTGCCAGCTCTCGGGGGAATTCACCCCTCCACTTT
d_call: TRBD1; v_call: TRBV9; clone_size: NA; j_call: TRBJ2-5; cdr3_aa: CASSVAQGELETQYF; cdr3_nt: TGTGCCAGCAGCGTAGCGCAGGGGGAGTTAGAGACCCAGTACTTC
d_call: NA; v_call: TRBV9; clone_size: NA; j_call: TRBJ1-2; cdr3_aa: CASSVAQIGGENGYTF; cdr3_nt: TGTGCCAGCAGCGTAGCGCAGATCGGGGGGGAAAATGGCTACACCTTC
d_call: NA; v_call: TRBV4-1; clone_size: NA; j_call: TRBJ1-4; cdr3_aa: CASSQDRAGLNEKLFF; cdr3_nt: TGCGCCAGCAGCCAAGATCGGGCAGGGCTAAATGAAAAACTGTTTTTT
d_call: TRBD1; v_call: TRBV19; clone_size: NA; j_call: TRBJ1-2; cdr3_aa: CATFIGGTGGGYTF; cdr3_nt: TGTGCCACCTTCATCGGTGGGACAGGGGGAGGCTACACCTTC
d_call: NA; v_call: TRBV11-3; clone_size: NA; j_call: TRBJ2-1; cdr3_aa: CASSSDSDQFF; cdr3_nt: TGTGCCAGCAGTTCGGACAGTGACCAGTTCTTC
d_call: TRBD1; v_call: TRBV5-1; clone_size: once; j_call: TRBJ1-2; cdr3_aa: CASNLGGAHYGYTF; cdr3_nt: TGCGCCAGCAACCTAGGGGGCGCGCACTATGGCTACACCTTC
d_call: TRBD2; v_call: TRBV6-5; clone_size: NA; j_call: TRBJ2-1; cdr3_aa: CASSGGMTLNEQFF; cdr3_nt: TGTGCCAGCAGCGGGGGGATGACCTTAAATGAGCAGTTCTTC
d_call: NA; v_call: TRBV25-1; clone_size: NA; j_call: TRBJ1-1; cdr3_aa: CASSVTTGNTEAFF; cdr3_nt: TGTGCCAGCAGTGTGACGACGGGAAACACTGAAGCTTTCTTT
d_call: NA; v_call: TRBV4-2; clone_size: NA; j_call: TRBJ2-3; cdr3_aa: CASSQGTTTDTQYF; cdr3_nt: TGTGCCAGCAGCCAAGGCACAACCACAGATACGCAGTATTTT
d_call: NA; v_call: TRBV27; clone_size: few; j_call: TRBJ1-5; cdr3_aa: CASRPQGGSNQPQHF; cdr3_nt: TGTGCCAGCAGACCACAGGGTGGGAGCAATCAGCCCCAGCATTTT
d_call: NA; v_call: TRBV30; clone_size: NA; j_call: TRBJ2-5; cdr3_aa: CAWSVHPETQYF; cdr3_nt: TGTGCCTGGAGTGTACACCCGGAGACCCAGTACTTC
d_call: NA; v_call: TRBV6-1; clone_size: NA; j_call: TRBJ1-4; cdr3_aa: CASSERAGVGEKLFF; cdr3_nt: TGTGCCAGCAGTGAAAGGGCAGGGGTAGGGGAAAAACTGTTTTTT
d_call: TRBD2; v_call: TRBV5-6; clone_size: few; j_call: TRBJ2-1; cdr3_aa: CASSYFGGGAYNEQFF; cdr3_nt: TGTGCCAGCAGCTACTTCGGCGGGGGGGCTTACAATGAGCAGTTCTTC
d_call: TRBD1; v_call: TRBV19; clone_size: NA; j_call: TRBJ1-5; cdr3_aa: CASSTLSGTVNQPQHF; cdr3_nt: TGTGCCAGTAGTACGCTATCCGGGACAGTCAATCAGCCCCAGCATTTT